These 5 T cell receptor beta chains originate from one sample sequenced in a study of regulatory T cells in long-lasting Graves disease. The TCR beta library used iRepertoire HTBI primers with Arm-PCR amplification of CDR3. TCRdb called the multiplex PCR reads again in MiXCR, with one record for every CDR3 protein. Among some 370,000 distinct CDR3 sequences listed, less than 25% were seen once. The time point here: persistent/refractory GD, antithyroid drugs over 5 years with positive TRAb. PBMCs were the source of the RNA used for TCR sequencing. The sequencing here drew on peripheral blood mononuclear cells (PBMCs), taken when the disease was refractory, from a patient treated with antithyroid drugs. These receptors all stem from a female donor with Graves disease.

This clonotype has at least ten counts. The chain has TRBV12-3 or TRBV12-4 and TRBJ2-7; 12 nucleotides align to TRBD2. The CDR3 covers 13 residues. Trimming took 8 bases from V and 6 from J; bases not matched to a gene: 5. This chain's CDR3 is CASGRLAGVEQYF. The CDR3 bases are TGTGCCAGCGGACGACTAGCGGGAGTCGAGCAGTACTTC.

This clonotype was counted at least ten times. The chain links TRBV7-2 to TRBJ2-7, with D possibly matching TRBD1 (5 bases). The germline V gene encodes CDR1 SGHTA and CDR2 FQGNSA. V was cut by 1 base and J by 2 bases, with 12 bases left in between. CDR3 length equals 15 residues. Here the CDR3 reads CASSLVPGQTYEQYF. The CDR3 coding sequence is TGTGCCAGCAGCTTAGTGCCAGGGCAGACCTACGAGCAGTACTTC.

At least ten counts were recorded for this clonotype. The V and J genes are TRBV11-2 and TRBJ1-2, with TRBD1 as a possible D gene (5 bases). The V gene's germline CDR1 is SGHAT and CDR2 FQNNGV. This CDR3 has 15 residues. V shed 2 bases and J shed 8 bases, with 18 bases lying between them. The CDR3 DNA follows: TGTGCCAGCAGCTTACAAGGGACGCCTGCCGGCGGCTACACCTTC. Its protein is CASSLQGTPAGGYTF.

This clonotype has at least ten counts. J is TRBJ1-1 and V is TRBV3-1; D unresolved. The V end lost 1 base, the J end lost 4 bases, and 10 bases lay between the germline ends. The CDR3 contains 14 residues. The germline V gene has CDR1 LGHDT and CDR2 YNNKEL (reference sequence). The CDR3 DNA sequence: TGTGCCAGCAGCCAAGGCTATGCGGGCACTGAAGCTTTCTTT. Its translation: CASSQGYAGTEAFF.

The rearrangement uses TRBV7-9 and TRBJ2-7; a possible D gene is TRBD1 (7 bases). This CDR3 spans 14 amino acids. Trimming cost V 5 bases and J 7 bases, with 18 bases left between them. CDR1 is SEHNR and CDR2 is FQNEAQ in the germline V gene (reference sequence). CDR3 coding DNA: TGTGCCAGCAGCCAGGGACAGACGGCGGGGGAGCAGTACTTC. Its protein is CASSQGQTAGEQYF.